This TCR beta chain was recovered during a study of T-cell memory formation after mild COVID-19. Looking at the study overall: Clustering of TCRs was largely donor specific. Whole-study results and caveats: Those CD4+ clones that contracted were mainly in CM and EM (CD8+ ones in EMRA). Clonal second-wave expansions that peaked on day 37 had unconfirmed SARS-CoV-2 specificity.

In regard to this clonotype: The antigen remains undetermined.

Using its own MiXCR run on the 5' RACE reads, TCRdb lists one record per CDR3 protein. The repertoire consists of about 470,000 distinct CDR3 sequences, with over 15% occurring once and the leading ten covering 12%. The CDR3 covers 14 residues. The germline V gene has CDR1 SGHAT and CDR2 FQNNGV. The V gene lost 5 bases and the J gene lost 2 bases, with 12 bases spanning the gap. Source material: PBMCs or a T cell subset sorted from them (not recorded which). The TCR comes from an adult woman who had mild COVID-19 (a few samples of this study predate the infection). Cell type and time point are not known. The chain has TRBV11-2 and TRBJ1-2; the D is unclear. The CDR3 DNA reads TGTGCCAGCAGCCGGCAGATTATCAACTATGGCTACACCTTC. This translates into CASSRQIINYGYTF.